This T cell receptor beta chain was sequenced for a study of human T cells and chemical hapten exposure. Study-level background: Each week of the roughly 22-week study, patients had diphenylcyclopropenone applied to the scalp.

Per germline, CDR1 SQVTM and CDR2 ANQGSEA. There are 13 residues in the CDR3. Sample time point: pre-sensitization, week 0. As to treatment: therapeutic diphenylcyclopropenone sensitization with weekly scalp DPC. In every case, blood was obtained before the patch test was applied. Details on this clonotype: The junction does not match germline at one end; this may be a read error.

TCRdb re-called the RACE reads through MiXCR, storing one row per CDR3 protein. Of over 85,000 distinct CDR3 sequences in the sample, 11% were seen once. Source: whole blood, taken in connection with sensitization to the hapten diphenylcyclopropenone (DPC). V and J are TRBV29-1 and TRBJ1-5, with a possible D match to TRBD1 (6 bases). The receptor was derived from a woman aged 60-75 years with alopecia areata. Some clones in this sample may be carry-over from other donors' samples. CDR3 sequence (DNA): TGCAGCGTCGGGGGCGGGAGCAATCAGCACCAGCATTTT. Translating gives CSVGGGSNQHQHF.